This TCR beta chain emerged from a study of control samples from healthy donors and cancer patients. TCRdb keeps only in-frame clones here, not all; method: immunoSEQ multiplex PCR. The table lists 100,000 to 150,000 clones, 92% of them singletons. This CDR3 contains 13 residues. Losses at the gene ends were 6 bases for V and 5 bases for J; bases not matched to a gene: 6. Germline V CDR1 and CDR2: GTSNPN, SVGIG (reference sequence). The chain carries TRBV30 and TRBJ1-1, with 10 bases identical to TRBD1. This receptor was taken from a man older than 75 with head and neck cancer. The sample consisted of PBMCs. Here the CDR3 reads CACDRGLGTEAFF. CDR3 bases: TGTGCCTGCGACAGGGGGCTGGGGACTGAAGCTTTCTTT.